These 27 T cell receptor beta chains came from one sample sequenced in a study of Ad26.COV2.S vaccination and SARS-CoV-2 variants (dated by TCRdb to the early 2020s). Per the publication, the treatment or condition label means: 15 to 20 received Ad26.COV2.S at low or high dose, single or two shots; roughly 5 received placebo; per-sample allocation not given. For vaccine and placebo recipients, the sequenced repertoires came from samples collected on day 63 after the first injection. Library creation used the immunoSEQ multiplex PCR assay. This is the immuneACCESS table as TCRdb keeps it, with only in-frame sequences that have V and J called. A part of the clones is gone; compared with another copy, unresolved V genes explain less than half, and the rest is unexplained. This sample gives more than 300,000 clones in total; just over 85% of them show up just once. More than 1.5% of the sample comes from the top ten.

Sequenced here: peripheral blood, sampled in a trial of Ad26.COV2.S vaccine versus placebo. All receptors come from a person between 18 and 59 years old who received the Ad26.COV2.S COVID-19 vaccine or a placebo.

V and J are TRBV18 and TRBJ2-3; D possibly corresponds to TRBD2 (6 bases). There are 17 residues in the CDR3. V was cut by 2 bases and J by 4 bases, with 19 bases left in between. Germline lookup yields CDR1 KGHSH and CDR2 LQKENI. CDR3: CASSPGPKPRRADTQYF. The CDR3 nucleotides are TGTGCCAGCTCACCAGGTCCGAAACCTCGGAGGGCAGATACGCAGTATTTT.

This rearrangement joins TRBV20-1 to TRBJ2-7; TRBD2 matches 7 bases. Germline assignment: CDR1 DFQATT and CDR2 SNEGSKA (reference sequence). The CDR3 spans 11 residues. The CDR3 reads CMGGNRYEQYF. In DNA, the CDR3 is TGCATGGGAGGGAATAGATACGAGCAGTACTTC.

This chain uses TRBV14 with TRBJ2-1; a weak D match, TRBD2 (5 bases). The V and J ends lost 1 base and 6 bases respectively, with 13 bases between them. This CDR3 region has 15 residues. Germline CDR1 is SGHDN and CDR2 is FVKESK. The CDR3 loop is CASSQGRPSGNEQFF. CDR3 DNA: TGTGCCAGCAGCCAAGGGCGTCCGAGCGGCAATGAGCAGTTCTTC. Together with reference TRBV14 and TRBJ2-1, the CDR3 gives the full variable domain: EAGVTQFPSHSVIEKGQTVTLRCDPISGHDNLYWYRRVMGKEIKFLLHFVKESKQDESGMPNNRFLAERTGGTYSTLKVQPAELEDSGVYFCASSQGRPSGNEQFFGPGTRLTVL.

This rearrangement joins TRBV16 to TRBJ2-1; TRBD1 might be the D (5 bases). Germline CDR1 reads KGHSY; CDR2 reads FQNENV. V shed 0 bases and J shed 5 bases, with 26 bases lying between them. The CDR3 extends over 20 amino acids. CDR3: CASSQSMGPSKPRLHNEQFF. The DNA for the CDR3 is TGTGCCAGCAGCCAATCGATGGGGCCCAGTAAACCCCGTCTGCACAATGAGCAGTTCTTC.

The chain uses TRBV7-2 and TRBJ2-5; possibly TRBD1 for D (5 bases). V was trimmed by 2 bases and J by 5 bases, leaving 12 bases between them. This CDR3 region has 14 residues. Germline V lookup: CDR1 SGHTA, CDR2 FQGNSA. The CDR3, as DNA: TGTGCCAGCAGCTTAATTAGGGGTGGCGAGACCCAGTACTTC. Its translation: CASSLIRGGETQYF.

The gene calls are TRBV5-1 and TRBJ1-1; a weak D match, TRBD1 (5 bases). The ends were cut back, 4 bases at V and 6 bases at J, with 13 bases in the middle. Germline V gene lookup returns CDR1 SGHRS and CDR2 YFSETQ. The CDR3 covers 13 residues. The CDR3 is CASSLQGMSEAFF. The CDR3 DNA follows: TGCGCCAGCAGCCTGCAGGGTATGTCTGAAGCTTTCTTT.

The chain recombines TRBV28 with TRBJ1-5; D is ambiguous. The CDR3 consists of 17 residues. Trimming shortened V by 5 bases and J by 2 bases, and 19 bases separated the two germline ends. Germline V CDR1 and CDR2: MDHEN, SYDVKM. The CDR3 DNA is TGTGCCAGCAGTCCACCCCCCCGATTTGGGGGCAATCAGCCCCAGCATTTT. It codes for CASSPPPRFGGNQPQHF.

This chain joins TRBV6-2 or TRBV6-3 and TRBJ2-5; D possibly corresponds to TRBD1 (6 bases). Germline CDR1 and CDR2: MNHEY and SVGEGT. V gave up 6 bases and J gave up 5 bases, with 16 bases separating them. CDR3 size: 14 residues. The CDR3 is CASSPRDIQETQYF. The CDR3 DNA reads TGTGCCAGCAGCCCGAGGGACATTCAGGAGACCCAGTACTTC.

This chain links TRBV28 with TRBJ2-1, with D perhaps TRBD2 (7 bases). Per the germline V gene, CDR1 is MDHEN and CDR2 is SYDVKM. The length of the CDR3 is 14 residues. The V end was cut by 6 bases, the J end by 7 bases, with 16 bases between. CDR3 sequence: CASRITGGRNEQFF. CDR3 bases: TGTGCCAGCAGGATCACGGGGGGCAGGAATGAGCAGTTCTTC.

V gene TRBV10-1 combines with J gene TRBJ2-2; D ambiguous. The length of the CDR3 is 13 residues. Germline lookup yields CDR1 WNHNN and CDR2 SYGVQD (reference sequence). Trimming took 6 bases from V and 7 from J, leaving 12 bases between them. CDR3 coding DNA: TGCGCCAGCAGAGCAGGATTTGGCGGGGAGCTGTTTTTT. It is translated as CASRAGFGGELFF.

This clone has more than one count but fewer than ten. The gene calls are TRBV27 and TRBJ1-2; D is unresolved. V was trimmed by 2 bases and J by 8 bases, leaving 18 bases between them. The CDR3 sequence is 15 residues long. Germline V gives CDR1 MNHEY, CDR2 SMNVEV (reference sequence). The CDR3 here is CASSLQVNLPTGYTF. CDR3 DNA: TGTGCCAGCAGTTTACAGGTCAATCTACCTACCGGCTACACCTTC.

CDR3 bases: TGTGCCTGGAGTGTAAGCCTGCGCAATCAGCCCCAGCATTTT. It encodes CAWSVSLRNQPQHF. The chain recombines TRBV30 with TRBJ1-5; D gene uncertain. CDR3 size: 14 residues. Germline assignment: CDR1 GTSNPN and CDR2 SVGIG (reference sequence). V lost 0 bases and J lost 2, with 8 bases in between.

The chain combines TRBV3-1 (or the pseudogene TRBV3-2) with TRBJ1-3; no clear D gene. This CDR3 is 16 amino acids long. The V end lost 4 bases, the J end lost 2 bases, and 15 bases lay between the germline ends. Germline CDR1 reads LGHDT; CDR2 reads YNNKEL (reference sequence). The CDR3 sequence: CASSPRVAVTGNTIYF. The CDR3, as DNA: TGTGCCAGCAGCCCGAGGGTGGCGGTTACTGGAAACACCATATATTTT.

The chain carries TRBV18 and TRBJ2-7; TRBD1 is a possible D gene (5 bases). The germline gives CDR1 KGHSH, CDR2 LQKENI. V was cut by 4 bases and J by 2 bases, with 24 bases left in between. This CDR3 contains 18 residues. CDR3 loop: CASSLARAAVWSTYEQYF. In DNA, the CDR3 is TGTGCCAGCTCACTAGCCAGGGCTGCCGTATGGTCCACCTACGAGCAGTACTTC.

The chain carries TRBV5-6 and TRBJ1-2; D not resolved. This CDR3 has 12 residues. Germline V gene sequence: CDR1 SGHDT, CDR2 YYEEEE. V dropped 2 bases and J dropped 5 bases, with 7 bases sitting between them. The CDR3 DNA follows: TGTGCCAGCAGCTTAAGAGGTTATGGCTACACCTTC. Its translation: CASSLRGYGYTF.

A note on this clone: In the same sample, other DNA sequences code for this CDR3. V and J are TRBV27 and TRBJ1-2; D may be TRBD1 (5 bases). The V end was cut by 3 bases, the J end by 2 bases, with 7 bases between. Germline loops: CDR1 MNHEY, CDR2 SMNVEV (reference sequence). This CDR3 contains 13 residues. The CDR3 region has the DNA TGTGCCAGCAGTTTTCAGGGAAACTATGGCTACACCTTC. It codes for CASSFQGNYGYTF.

This clone was counted only a few times. For the CDR3, the DNA is TGTGCCAGCAGTGAAGGGGGGAAGCTACTGAATTTCTTC. Residues: CASSEGGKLLNFF. V gene TRBV2 combines with J gene TRBJ2-1, with D perhaps assigned TRBD1 or TRBD2 (5 bases each). The ends were cut back, 1 base at V and 16 bases at J, with 17 bases in the middle. CDR3 length: 13 residues. The germline V gene encodes CDR1 SNHLY and CDR2 FYNNEI.

This chain links TRBV27 with TRBJ1-5, with D unclear. The CDR3 is 14 amino acids. Germline CDR1 MNHEY, CDR2 SMNVEV (reference sequence). Trimming pared 6 bases from V and 2 bases from J, leaving 11 bases between. CDR3 region: CASSIGRRNQPQHF. The CDR3 coding sequence is TGTGCCAGCAGCATCGGGCGTCGCAATCAGCCCCAGCATTTT.

This clone was observed a single time. The chain combines TRBV7-3 with TRBJ2-1; TRBD2 aligns across 9 bases. Unmatched junction bases numbered 4, after V lost 1 base and J lost 9 bases. The CDR3 is 14 amino acids. Germline assignment: CDR1 SGHTA and CDR2 FQGTGA. In nucleotides, the CDR3 is TGTGCCAGCAGCTTAAGTAGCGGGGGAGGTGAGCAGTTCTTC. Protein sequence: CASSLSSGGGEQFF.

V is TRBV7-2 and J is TRBJ2-5, with D possibly being TRBD2 (7 bases). This CDR3 has 16 residues. V lost 5 bases, J lost 1 base, and 17 bases lay in between. Per the germline V gene, CDR1 is SGHTA and CDR2 is FQGNSA. The CDR3 here is CASSPAAGASQETQYF. The DNA for the CDR3 is TGTGCCAGCAGCCCGGCGGCGGGGGCGTCCCAAGAGACCCAGTACTTC.

The chain uses TRBV24-1 and TRBJ1-1; perhaps TRBD1 as D (5 bases). The CDR3 sequence is 18 residues long. CDR1 is KGHDR and CDR2 is SFDVKD in the germline V gene. V lost 4 bases, J lost 0 bases, and 20 bases lay in between. In DNA form, the CDR3 reads TGTGCCACCAGTGACCTTAGTCAGGGAGTGGGGATGAACACTGAAGCTTTCTTT. Its translation is CATSDLSQGVGMNTEAFF.

The chain links TRBV7-8 to TRBJ2-1; the D gene is possibly TRBD2 (7 bases). With 1 base removed from V and 7 bases from J, the gap between germline ends came to 14 bases. Germline CDR1 reads SGHVS; CDR2 reads FQNEAQ. The CDR3 covers 15 residues. The CDR3 nucleotides read TGTGCCAGCAGCTTAGTTCGGGGGGCCGGGAATGAGCAGTTCTTC. Its protein is CASSLVRGAGNEQFF. Full variable domain (missing parts from reference TRBV7-8 and TRBJ2-1): GAGVSQSPRYKVAKRGQDVALRCDPISGHVSLFWYQQALGQGPEFLTYFQNEAQLDKSGLPSDRFFAERPEGSVSTLKIQRTQQEDSAVYLCASSLVRGAGNEQFFGPGTRLTVL.

V and J are TRBV5-1 and TRBJ1-1; D is unclear. The germline V gene has CDR1 SGHRS and CDR2 YFSETQ. With 5 bases removed from V and 3 bases from J, the gap between germline ends came to 11 bases. CDR3 length: 13 amino acids. The CDR3 DNA sequence: TGCGCCAGCAGGATAAGAACGGACACTGAAGCTTTCTTT. It specifies CASRIRTDTEAFF.

V is TRBV9 and J is TRBJ2-6; 12 bases map to TRBD1. Germline CDR1 reads SGDLS; CDR2 reads YYNGEE. J was trimmed by 1 base and V by 4 bases; bases with no gene match: 9. This CDR3 has 19 residues. CDR3: CASSPRPGQGASGANVLTF. The CDR3 coding sequence is TGTGCCAGCAGCCCTCGACCGGGACAGGGGGCGTCTGGGGCCAACGTCCTGACTTTC.

V gene TRBV29-1 combines with J gene TRBJ1-1, with D perhaps TRBD1 (6 bases). With 7 bases removed from V and 0 bases from J, the gap between germline ends came to 12 bases. The germline V gene encodes CDR1 SQVTM and CDR2 ANQGSEA. This CDR3 spans 13 amino acids. The chain's CDR3 is CSGSGEVNTEAFF. The CDR3 DNA follows: TGCAGCGGATCAGGGGAGGTGAACACTGAAGCTTTCTTT.

The count of this clone is one. This sequence joins TRBV19 and TRBJ2-2; D is uncertain. Germline assignment: CDR1 LNHDA and CDR2 SQIVND (reference sequence). Trimming pared 7 bases from V and 2 bases from J, leaving 8 bases between. The CDR3 runs to 13 residues. The CDR3 nucleotides are TGTGCCAGTACTCGCAGAAACACCGGGGAGCTGTTTTTT. Amino acid sequence: CASTRRNTGELFF.

The V call is TRBV28, the J call TRBJ1-2; D is unclear. The CDR3 runs 12 residues. Germline CDR1 reads MDHEN; CDR2 reads SYDVKM. The germline V and J ends were trimmed by 3 bases and 4 bases, with 6 bases remaining between them. Written as DNA, the CDR3 is TGTGCCAGCAGTTTGGCAGCCTATGGCTACACCTTC. It specifies CASSLAAYGYTF.